The clone carrying this T cell receptor (beta chain) was seen only a few times. The antigen is unknown. The sample belongs to a study of cytomegalovirus exposure and HLA in healthy donors. Study outcomes and limitations: Listed as cytomegalovirus-associated were 170 or so TCR beta chains. Accurate predictions that matched the HLA-A and HLA-B alleles of most subjects were reportedly made from TCR beta sequences. TRBV6-2, TRBV6-3 and some other V segments were excluded as indistinguishable. Within the data, a cluster of highly shared sequence variants was likely a sequencing artifact.

Unmatched junction bases numbered 4, after V lost 7 bases and J lost 3 bases. Germline-derived CDR1 and CDR2 are MNHEY and SVGAGI. The CDR3 is made up of 14 amino acids. 13 Jbeta primers and 60 Vbeta primers were used for the PCR. This table comes from immunoSEQ multiplex PCR, and its TCRdb copy is limited to in-frame clones, with some not included. This sample yields around 170,000 clones, of which 75% to 90% are seen a single time; less than 0.85% belongs to the top ten. The chain has TRBV6-5 and TRBJ1-4; 8 bases align to TRBD1. The sequence came from a woman aged 18-29 years in good health and CMV-seronegative. The source material was PBMCs. CDR3 in amino acids: CASTAQGANEKLFF. The CDR3 bases are TGTGCCAGCACCGCACAGGGGGCTAATGAAAAACTGTTTTTT.